The 9 T cell receptor beta chains presented below share a single source sample, sequenced in a study of OX40 agonist ivuxolimab in advanced cancers. Profiling relied on immunoSEQ multiplex PCR, and the TCRdb table lists in-frame clones only, not all of them. The sample records approximately 57,000 clones, 83% being singletons. Material: CD4+ or CD8+ T cells sorted from blood, obtained in a trial of the OX40 agonist ivuxolimab. Every receptor here comes from an adult with an advanced solid tumor such as melanoma, head and neck, liver or kidney cancer.

The chain links TRBV9 to TRBJ2-1; D remains unclear. This CDR3 spans 14 amino acids. The germline V gene encodes CDR1 SGDLS and CDR2 YYNGEE. V was pared by 0 bases and J by 8 bases, with 12 bases between. The CDR3 loop reads CASSVVYFGDEQFF. The CDR3 DNA reads as TGTGCCAGCAGCGTAGTCTATTTTGGGGATGAGCAGTTCTTC.

The rearrangement links TRBV6-5 to TRBJ1-1; D gene unclear. The CDR3 is 14 amino acids. The germline gives CDR1 MNHEY, CDR2 SVGAGI. Trimming took off 0 bases at V and 0 bases at J, with 5 bases between the two ends. The CDR3 coding sequence is TGTGCCAGCAGTTACTCAGGGATGAACACTGAAGCTTTCTTT. This sequence encodes CASSYSGMNTEAFF.

V is TRBV25-1 and J is TRBJ1-1; 10 bases are a match to TRBD1. V trimming: 8 bases; J trimming: 7 bases; junction bases outside the gene matches: 10. The germline CDR1 and CDR2 sequences are MGHDK and SYGVNS. The CDR3 runs 14 residues. The CDR3 coding sequence is TGTGCCAGCTCAAGGGGGACAGGGGCCTTTGAAGCTTTCTTT. It codes for CASSRGTGAFEAFF.

This clone has just a few counts. The chain combines TRBV5-1 with TRBJ1-1; possible D gene TRBD1, 5 bases. This CDR3 comprises 14 residues. From germline, CDR1 is SGHRS and CDR2 YFSETQ. Trimming took off 4 bases at V and 0 bases at J, with 10 bases between the two ends. CDR3 sequence (DNA): TGCGCCAGCAGCGTACAGGTTATGAACACTGAAGCTTTCTTT. Translated: CASSVQVMNTEAFF.

This CDR3 reads CASTEGSSYTGELFF. The DNA of the CDR3 is TGTGCCAGCACCGAGGGTAGCAGCTACACCGGGGAGCTGTTTTTT. This sequence joins TRBV11-2 and TRBJ2-2; weak D call: TRBD2 (5 bases). This CDR3 spans 15 amino acids. Germline V CDR1 and CDR2: SGHAT, FQNNGV. V was cut by 7 bases and J by 3 bases, with 15 bases left in between.

In DNA, the CDR3 is TGTGCCAGCAGTTATACGGGAATTTACGAGCAGTACTTC. As protein: CASSYTGIYEQYF. The chain joins TRBV6-6 to TRBJ2-7; TRBD2 is a possible D gene (5 bases). This CDR3 region has 13 residues. Germline-derived CDR1 and CDR2 are MNHNY and SVGAGI (reference sequence). The germline V and J ends were trimmed by 3 bases and 4 bases, with 10 bases remaining between them.

This chain uses TRBV30 with TRBJ2-7; maybe TRBD2 (8 bases). The V end was cut by 0 bases, the J end by 4 bases, with 22 bases between. Per the germline V gene, CDR1 is GTSNPN and CDR2 is SVGIG (reference sequence). There are 17 residues in the CDR3. The CDR3 nucleotides are TGTGCCTGGAGTGTAGTCCCCCGGACAGGCGGGGGGTACGAGCAGTACTTC. This gives the protein CAWSVVPRTGGGYEQYF.

This chain uses TRBV7-2 with TRBJ1-2; D is uncertain. Deletions cut 1 base from V and 4 bases from J, with 19 bases between. The CDR3 spans 17 residues. The germline gives CDR1 SGHTA, CDR2 FQGNSA. The CDR3 reads CASSLGGRNGDGYGYTF. The CDR3 bases are TGTGCCAGCAGCTTAGGGGGTCGTAACGGGGATGGCTATGGCTACACCTTC.

This clone has a single count. The genes are TRBV10-3 and TRBJ2-3, with TRBD2 as a possible D gene (5 bases). CDR1 is ENHRY and CDR2 is SYGVKD in the germline V gene. There are 12 residues in the CDR3. V was shortened by 6 bases and J by 4 bases, with 8 bases between the two germline ends. The CDR3 loop reads CAIRDSSDTQYF. The CDR3 nucleotides are TGTGCCATCAGGGACTCCTCAGATACGCAGTATTTT.